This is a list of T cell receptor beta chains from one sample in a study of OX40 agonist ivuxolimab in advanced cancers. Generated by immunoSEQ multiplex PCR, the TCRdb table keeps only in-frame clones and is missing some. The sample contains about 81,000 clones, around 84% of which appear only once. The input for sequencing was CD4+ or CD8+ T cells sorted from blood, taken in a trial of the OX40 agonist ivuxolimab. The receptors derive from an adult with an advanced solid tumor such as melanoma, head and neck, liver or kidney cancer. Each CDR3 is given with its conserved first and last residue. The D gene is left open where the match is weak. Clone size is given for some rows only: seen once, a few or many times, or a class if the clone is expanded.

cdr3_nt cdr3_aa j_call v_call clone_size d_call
TGTGCCAGCAGCGAATTTAACACTGAAGCTTTCTTT CASSEFNTEAFF TRBJ1-1 TRBV28 . .
TGTGCCAGTAGTATTGCTTTAGGACCGACCACCGGGGAGCTGTTTTTT CASSIALGPTTGELFF TRBJ2-2 TRBV19 . .
TGCAGCGTTGTAGCCCGCGGGGACAGGGCACCAGATACGCAGTATTTT CSVVARGDRAPDTQYF TRBJ2-3 TRBV29-1 . TRBD1
TGTGCCAGCAGCTTTCGTGCTATCGGGGCCCCTGGAAACACCATATATTTT CASSFRAIGAPGNTIYF TRBJ1-3 TRBV5-4 . .
TGTGCCAGCAGTGACCTTTTTGAGCAGTACTTC CASSDLFEQYF TRBJ2-7 TRBV6-5 . .
TGTGCCAGCAGTTCCGGGACAGGGACCTATGGCTACACCTTC CASSSGTGTYGYTF TRBJ1-2 TRBV6-5 . TRBD1
TGTGCCAGCAGCTTATCGGGAGCTGGCGGTGAGCAGTTCTTC CASSLSGAGGEQFF TRBJ2-1 TRBV7-9 . .
TGTGCCAGCAGTTTGGACCGGGTCCGGAACACCGGGGAGCTGTTTTTT CASSLDRVRNTGELFF TRBJ2-2 TRBV27 . .
TGTGCCAGTACCTTCACGGGTAACTATGGCTACACCTTC CASTFTGNYGYTF TRBJ1-2 TRBV19 . .
TGTGCCAGCAGCTTAGAGACAGGGGGCCATTCACCCCTCCACTTT CASSLETGGHSPLHF TRBJ1-6 TRBV11-2 few TRBD1
TGTGCCAGCAGCTTGGGACAGACCCATAGCAATCAGCCCCAGCATTTT CASSLGQTHSNQPQHF TRBJ1-5 TRBV5-5 . .
TGTGCCAGCAGCCCCCTCTCCGGCCTCCAATCCTACGAGCAGTACTTC CASSPLSGLQSYEQYF TRBJ2-7 TRBV7-8 . .
TGTGCCAGCAGCCCGCCGCCGGGGGATACGCAGTATTTT CASSPPPGDTQYF TRBJ2-3 TRBV7-9 . .
TGTGCCAGCAGCTCGAGGGAATACCTGGCGGGCGAGCAGTACTTC CASSSREYLAGEQYF TRBJ2-7 TRBV13 . .
TGTGCCAGCAGCTTGGGATCAGAAAAACTGTTTTTT CASSLGSEKLFF TRBJ1-4 TRBV5-6 . .
TGTGCCAGCAAGACGGGGACGTATGTTACCATTTCCTACGAGCAGTACTTC CASKTGTYVTISYEQYF TRBJ2-7 TRBV2 . .
TGTGCCAGCAGCCAACGAGGGCGGGGGAGTGGGGCAGAGACCCAGTACTTC CASSQRGRGSGAETQYF TRBJ2-5 TRBV4-2 few TRBD2
TGTGCCATCAGTGAGTCACAGGTTTACAATGAGCAGTTCTTC CAISESQVYNEQFF TRBJ2-1 TRBV10-3 . .
TGCGCCAGCAGTGAGTCGCTAGCGGGGGGCACAGATACGCAGTATTTT CASSESLAGGTDTQYF TRBJ2-3 TRBV10-1 . TRBD2
TGTGCCAGCAGTTCCCAACAGGGGTATCATACGCAGTATTTT CASSSQQGYHTQYF TRBJ2-3 TRBV6-6 . TRBD1
TGTGCCAGCCGGCGAGCGGGGGCCTCCTACGAGCAGTACTTC CASRRAGASYEQYF TRBJ2-7 TRBV27 . TRBD2
TGTGCCAGCAGCCCGGGACTAGCCCAAGAGACCCAGTACTTC CASSPGLAQETQYF TRBJ2-5 TRBV9 . TRBD2
TGTGCCAGCAGTCTCGGGTCCGGACAAAATGAAAAACTGTTTTTT CASSLGSGQNEKLFF TRBJ1-4 TRBV5-4 . .
TGTGCCAGCAGCCTCTACGGCTCTGGGGCCAACGTCCTGACTTTC CASSLYGSGANVLTF TRBJ2-6 TRBV5-6 once .
TGTGCCAGCAGTGATGATAGCGAGTCCTACAATGAGCAGTTCTTC CASSDDSESYNEQFF TRBJ2-1 TRBV28 . .
TGTGCCAGCAGTTTTGGGGACAGGGCCTACGAGCAGTACTTC CASSFGDRAYEQYF TRBJ2-7 TRBV28 . TRBD1
TGTGCCAGCAGTTTATCGACAGGGGAGAATGAGCAGTTCTTC CASSLSTGENEQFF TRBJ2-1 TRBV27 . TRBD1
TGTGCCAGCAGTCCTCAGGGCGCGTACGAGCAGTACTTC CASSPQGAYEQYF TRBJ2-7 TRBV2 . .
TGTGCCAGTAGTATTTCTCAGTCCTACAATGAGCAGTTCTTC CASSISQSYNEQFF TRBJ2-1 TRBV19 . .
TGTGCCAGTTCTAGTGGGGCAGCCCCCGGCGGGGAGCTGTTTTTT CASSSGAAPGGELFF TRBJ2-2 TRBV19 few .
TGTGCCAGCAGTTTTCGCAGTGTCTTGGGAAGCAATCAGCCCCAGCATTTT CASSFRSVLGSNQPQHF TRBJ1-5 TRBV27 . .
TGTGCCAGCAGCTCCGACAGGGAACAGCCCCAGCATTTT CASSSDREQPQHF TRBJ1-5 TRBV7-6 . TRBD1
TGTGCCAGCAGGTCGAACACTGAAGCTTTCTTT CASRSNTEAFF TRBJ1-1 TRBV9 . .
TGTGCCAGCAGCCCGGGGACAGCCTATACGCAGTATTTT CASSPGTAYTQYF TRBJ2-3 TRBV7-9 . TRBD1
TGTGCCAGCAGCTTGATGGCGGGTCAAGAGACCCAGTACTTC CASSLMAGQETQYF TRBJ2-5 TRBV7-2 . .
TGTGCCAGCAGTTTAAGGGACGGGTACAATCAGCCCCAGCATTTT CASSLRDGYNQPQHF TRBJ1-5 TRBV28 . .
TGTGCCAGCAGTTACGAGAGAGGGGGGAGATATGGCTACACCTTC CASSYERGGRYGYTF TRBJ1-2 TRBV6-5 . .
TGTGCCAGCAGCTTTGGACGGAATTCACCCCTCCACTTT CASSFGRNSPLHF TRBJ1-6 TRBV5-6 . .
TGTGCCACCAAGACAGTTTATCAGCCCCAGCATTTT CATKTVYQPQHF TRBJ1-5 TRBV28 . .
TGTGCCAGCAGTTATGAGGGGAGGAGGGAAAAACTGTTTTTT CASSYEGRREKLFF TRBJ1-4 TRBV6-5 . .
TGTGCCAGCACCCGTGGGGGAACCTTCTACGAGCAGTACTTC CASTRGGTFYEQYF TRBJ2-7 TRBV28 . .
TGTGCCACCTCCCAAGGAGGCCACACTGAAGCTTTCTTT CATSQGGHTEAFF TRBJ1-1 TRBV15 . .
TGTGCCAGCAGCCCCGATCAGGGGACGTCCGTGAACACTGAAGCTTTCTTT CASSPDQGTSVNTEAFF TRBJ1-1 TRBV9 . .
TGCAGCGTTGAAGATCGGGAAGGGGGCTACGAGCAGTACTTC CSVEDREGGYEQYF TRBJ2-7 TRBV29-1 . .
TGTGCCAGCAGCCACACTAGCGGGGGTGCAGATACGCAGTATTTT CASSHTSGGADTQYF TRBJ2-3 TRBV4-2 . TRBD2
TGTGCCAGCAGCGTAGGGGGATTGTACGAGCAGTACTTC CASSVGGLYEQYF TRBJ2-7 TRBV9 . .
TGTGCCAGCAGTTTTGGGGCTGAAGCTTTCTTT CASSFGAEAFF TRBJ1-1 TRBV28 once .
TGTGCCAGCAGCCCGGCGGACCGCTCCTACGAGCAGTACTTC CASSPADRSYEQYF TRBJ2-7 TRBV5-4 once .
TGTGCCAGCAGCCTCAGGACGCCACCAAACTATGGCTACACCTTC CASSLRTPPNYGYTF TRBJ1-2 TRBV6-5 few .
TGCGCCAGCAGCTTGAAAACAGGCCAAGAGACCCAGTACTTC CASSLKTGQETQYF TRBJ2-5 TRBV5-1 . .
TGTGCCAGTAGTATAGGTGGTAGCTGGGGGCAGCCCCAGCATTTT CASSIGGSWGQPQHF TRBJ1-5 TRBV19 . .
TGTGCCAGCAGCCCCGACCGGATTGCCCAGTACTTC CASSPDRIAQYF TRBJ2-5 TRBV14 . .
TGTGCCAGCAGCTTAGTAGGGGGGATGGCTTCCTACGAGCAGTACTTC CASSLVGGMASYEQYF TRBJ2-7 TRBV11-2 . .